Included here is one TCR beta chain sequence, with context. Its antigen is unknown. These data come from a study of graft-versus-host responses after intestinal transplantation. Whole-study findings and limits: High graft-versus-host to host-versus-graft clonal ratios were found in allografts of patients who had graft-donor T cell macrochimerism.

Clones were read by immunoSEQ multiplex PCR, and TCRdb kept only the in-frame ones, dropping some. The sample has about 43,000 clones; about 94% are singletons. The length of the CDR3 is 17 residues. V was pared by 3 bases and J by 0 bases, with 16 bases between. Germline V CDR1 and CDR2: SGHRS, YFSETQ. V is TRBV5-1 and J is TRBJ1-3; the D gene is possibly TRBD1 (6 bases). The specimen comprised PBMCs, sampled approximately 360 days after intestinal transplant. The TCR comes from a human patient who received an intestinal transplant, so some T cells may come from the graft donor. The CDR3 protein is CASSWTTGTYSGNTIYF. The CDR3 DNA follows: TGCGCCAGCAGCTGGACGACCGGGACATACTCTGGAAACACCATATATTTT.